This section outlines one TCR beta chain sequence together with its context. Treatment indicated: preoperative locoregional IRX-2 cytokine immunotherapy. The sample originates from a study of preoperative IRX-2 immunotherapy in early breast cancer. The data were produced by immunoSEQ multiplex PCR, yet TCRdb's version contains in-frame clones alone and is incomplete. Here the sample spans approximately 44,000 clones, around 96% being singletons. The CDR3 has 15 amino acids. Germline V lookup: CDR1 MGHRA, CDR2 YSYEKL. Trimming stripped 0 bases from V and 4 bases from J, with 10 bases between. This chain links TRBV4-1 with TRBJ1-3, with D unclear. Sequences were derived from tumor tissue, sampled after IRX-2 immunotherapy. The TCR sequence derives from a human donor with breast cancer. CDR3 coding DNA: TGCGCCAGCAGCCAAGACGGGGTAGCGGGAAACACCATATATTTT. Translated, it gives CASSQDGVAGNTIYF.